These 7 T cell receptor beta chains originate from one sample sequenced in a study of cytotoxic CD8 clonotypes in ibrutinib-treated CLL. The repertoire was sequenced with immunoSEQ multiplex PCR; TCRdb's copy has only in-frame clones and lacks some. The table records about 89,000 clones, roughly 80% of them present only once. The sample consisted of PBMCs, taken after 12 months of ibrutinib treatment. These receptors came from a human donor with chronic lymphocytic leukemia.

The chain joins TRBV29-1 to TRBJ2-3; D is uncertain. CDR3 size: 12 residues. Trimming pared 3 bases from V and 4 bases from J, leaving 8 bases between. Germline V lookup: CDR1 SQVTM, CDR2 ANQGSEA. The CDR3 is CSVEGLADTQYF. The CDR3 nucleotides read TGCAGCGTTGAGGGTCTCGCAGATACGCAGTATTTT.

The chain combines TRBV4-1 with TRBJ1-2; a possible D gene is TRBD1 (6 bases). Trimming cost V 0 bases and J 4 bases, with 12 bases left between them. This CDR3 is built from 15 residues. Germline CDR1 MGHRA, CDR2 YSYEKL. CDR3 protein: CASSQDPTGPYGYTF. Here the CDR3 DNA reads TGCGCCAGCAGCCAAGATCCAACAGGGCCCTATGGCTACACCTTC.

The chain uses TRBV4-1 and TRBJ1-2; 8 bases fit TRBD1. The CDR3 is 15 amino acids. V lost 2 bases to trimming and J lost 8 bases; unmatched junction nucleotides: 10. Germline CDR1 MGHRA, CDR2 YSYEKL. The CDR3 spells CASSQTRQGARGYTF. The CDR3 nucleotides are TGCGCCAGCAGCCAAACGAGGCAGGGGGCAAGAGGCTACACCTTC.

In this sample, this clone turned up once. The V and J genes are TRBV6-1 and TRBJ1-3; D is perhaps TRBD1 (5 bases). The ends were cut back, 1 base at V and 9 bases at J, with 13 bases in the middle. Germline CDR1 and CDR2: MNHNS and SASEGT. This CDR3 is 14 amino acids long. The CDR3 nucleotides are TGTGCCAGCAGTGAAGGAGCGCACGGGGCCACCATATATTTT. Protein sequence: CASSEGAHGATIYF.

The J gene is TRBJ1-6, the V gene TRBV5-8, with D perhaps matching TRBD1 (5 bases). Trimming took 0 bases from V and 0 from J, leaving 7 bases between them. Germline V lookup: CDR1 SGHTS, CDR2 YDEGEE. The CDR3 has 16 amino acids. CDR3 residues: CASSLVGVSYNSPLHF. In DNA, the CDR3 is TGTGCCAGCAGCTTGGTAGGGGTCTCCTATAATTCACCCCTCCACTTT.

V usage is TRBV5-1 and J usage is TRBJ1-4; D is unclear. The CDR3 is made up of 14 amino acids. Between the trimmed V and J ends, which lost 4 bases and 4 bases, there was a span of 11 bases. Germline V gene data show CDR1 as SGHRS and CDR2 as YFSETQ. The CDR3 region has the DNA TGCGCCAGCAGCCTCTCGCTTGGTAATGAAAAACTGTTTTTT. This translates into CASSLSLGNEKLFF.

This chain connects TRBV7-3 to TRBJ2-1, with TRBD2 matching 9 bases. Germline V gene lookup returns CDR1 SGHTA and CDR2 FQGTGA. J gave up 5 bases and V 3 bases, and 5 bases lay outside the gene matches. This CDR3 has 15 amino acids. The CDR3 nucleotides are TGTGCCAGCAGCTTTACCGCTAGCGGGGACAATGAGCAGTTCTTC. Residues: CASSFTASGDNEQFF.